This TCR beta chain was captured by sequencing in a study of T cell responses to AZD1222 COVID-19 vaccine. The length of the CDR3 is 11 residues. The V end was cut by 2 bases, the J end by 10 bases, with 11 bases between. Germline V gives CDR1 DFQATT, CDR2 SNEGSKA (reference sequence). The table came from immunoSEQ multiplex PCR; TCRdb's copy has only in-frame clones and leaves some out. Of 200,000 to 300,000 clones in the sample, just over 90% are singletons; the top ten hold less than 0.65%. The V gene is TRBV20-1, the J gene TRBJ1-1; D may be TRBD1 (5 bases). The sample here was peripheral blood, taken on day 0 of AZD1222 vaccination. The sequence derives from an adult in good health. Written as DNA, the CDR3 is TGCAGTGCTAGATGGGACCCCACAGCTTTCTTT. Its translation: CSARWDPTAFF.